A single sample gave rise to the 30 T cell receptor beta chains below, sequenced in a study of cytomegalovirus exposure and HLA in healthy donors. Data came from immunoSEQ multiplex PCR; TCRdb stores just in-frame clones and leaves some out. The top ten hold 4.2% of the sample, which has under 200,000 clones, roughly nine tenths seen once. Input material: PBMCs. The origin of the receptors is a man younger than 30 in good health and CMV-seropositive.

The gene calls are TRBV30 and TRBJ2-5, with D maybe TRBD2 (5 bases). In germline, CDR1 is GTSNPN, CDR2 SVGIG (reference sequence). V lost 0 bases and J 4 bases, leaving 15 bases between the germline ends. This CDR3 has 15 amino acids. The CDR3 is CAWSVWSGLRETQYF. Written as DNA, the CDR3 is TGTGCCTGGAGTGTATGGAGCGGCCTCCGAGAGACCCAGTACTTC.

V and J are TRBV5-6 and TRBJ2-5; D unresolved. Trimming shortened V by 1 base and J by 2 bases, and 6 bases separated the two germline ends. This CDR3 region has 13 residues. In germline, CDR1 is SGHDT, CDR2 YYEEEE. CDR3 in amino acids: CASSLSWQETQYF. CDR3 coding DNA: TGTGCCAGCAGCTTGAGCTGGCAAGAGACCCAGTACTTC. The whole variable domain, filled in from reference TRBV5-6 and TRBJ2-5, reads DAGVTQSPTHLIKTRGQQVTLRCSPKSGHDTVSWYQQALGQGPQFIFQYYEEEERQRGNFPDRFSGHQFPNYSSELNVNALLLGDSALYLCASSLSWQETQYFGPGTRLLVL.

This rearrangement joins TRBV19 to TRBJ1-5, with 7 positions matching TRBD1. The V gene end was trimmed by 7 bases and the J gene end by 5 bases; junction bases not matched to a gene: 11. CDR3 size: 15 residues. Germline V gives CDR1 LNHDA, CDR2 SQIVND (reference sequence). CDR3 DNA: TGTGCCAGTACCTCAATCGACAGGGTTGATCAGCCCCAGCATTTT. Its translation: CASTSIDRVDQPQHF.

A word on this clone: This CDR3 is also generated by other DNA sequences in the sample. The J gene is TRBJ2-1, the V gene TRBV18; 12 bases line up with TRBD2. The germline V gene encodes CDR1 KGHSH and CDR2 LQKENI. The CDR3 sequence is 15 residues long. V shed 2 bases, J shed 4 bases, and the junction held 0 bases outside the gene matches. The CDR3 sequence: CASSPGLAGYNEQFF. The CDR3 nucleotides read TGTGCCAGCTCACCAGGACTAGCGGGATACAATGAGCAGTTCTTC.

This chain joins TRBV10-3 and TRBJ2-7; 13 bases align to TRBD2. Germline V gene lookup returns CDR1 ENHRY and CDR2 SYGVKD. The CDR3 runs to 14 residues. J was trimmed by 3 bases and V by 6 bases; bases with no gene match: 2. CDR3 in DNA: TGTGCCATCAGCCGGACTAGCGGGAGCTACGAGCAGTACTTC. Its protein product is CAISRTSGSYEQYF.

The chain uses TRBV19 and TRBJ2-5; D is possibly TRBD1 (6 bases). The CDR3 length is 14 residues. CDR1 is LNHDA and CDR2 is SQIVND in the germline V gene (reference sequence). The CDR3 spells CALGPDRSQETQYF. In DNA, the CDR3 is TGTGCACTAGGCCCCGACAGGTCCCAAGAGACCCAGTACTTC.

This clone has just a few counts. The chain employs TRBV27 and TRBJ1-3, with D possibly matching TRBD1 (5 bases). Germline CDR1 is MNHEY and CDR2 is SMNVEV (reference sequence). V shed 6 bases and J shed 3 bases, with 9 bases lying between them. The CDR3 is made up of 13 amino acids. CDR3 protein: CASRPQGGNTIYF. CDR3 sequence (DNA): TGTGCCAGCAGGCCTCAGGGTGGAAACACCATATATTTT.

The rearrangement joins TRBV18 to TRBJ2-3; 7 bases align to TRBD1. In germline, CDR1 is KGHSH, CDR2 LQKENI. Unmatched junction bases numbered 8, after V lost 1 base and J lost 4 bases. This CDR3 contains 16 residues. DNA for the CDR3: TGTGCCAGCTCACCACGGTCTGACAGGGACCCAGATACGCAGTATTTT. Protein: CASSPRSDRDPDTQYF.

The rearrangement joins TRBV19 to TRBJ1-1; D is unresolved. The germline gives CDR1 LNHDA, CDR2 SQIVND (reference sequence). V lost 2 bases to trimming and J lost 5 bases, with 9 bases between them. The CDR3 loop spans 13 amino acids. The CDR3 region is CASSIKRTTEAFF. The CDR3 coding sequence is TGTGCCAGTAGTATAAAACGAACTACTGAAGCTTTCTTT.

The J gene is TRBJ1-4, the V gene TRBV5-1, with 7 positions matching TRBD1. Germline trimming cut 4 bases from V and 1 base from J; bases unmatched to any gene: 7. This CDR3 has 16 amino acids. Germline V gene data show CDR1 as SGHRS and CDR2 as YFSETQ. The chain's CDR3 is CASSPRTGGTNEKLFF. The CDR3 DNA reads as TGCGCCAGCAGCCCGCGGACAGGCGGAACTAATGAAAAACTGTTTTTT.

The rearrangement links TRBV5-1 to TRBJ2-2, with 11 bases identical to TRBD1. The V gene end was trimmed by 7 bases and the J gene end by 4 bases; junction bases not matched to a gene: 0. CDR1 SGHRS and CDR2 YFSETQ come from the germline V gene. This CDR3 region has 13 residues. The CDR3 bases are TGCGCCAGCGGGACAGGGGGCACCGGGGAGCTGTTTTTT. Translation: CASGTGGTGELFF.

Only one count was recorded for this clone. The chain employs TRBV6-5 and TRBJ2-1; 14 nucleotides match TRBD2. There are 16 residues in the CDR3. V was clipped by 0 bases and J by 10 bases; unmatched bases: 5. Germline lookup yields CDR1 MNHEY and CDR2 SVGAGI. The CDR3 is CASSYSPGLAGEEQFF. The CDR3, as DNA: TGTGCCAGCAGTTACTCTCCGGGACTAGCGGGAGAGGAGCAGTTCTTC.

The J gene is TRBJ2-3, the V gene TRBV7-2; maybe TRBD2 (6 bases). The V end was cut by 6 bases, the J end by 4 bases, with 23 bases between. CDR3 length: 17 amino acids. Germline V lookup: CDR1 SGHTA, CDR2 FQGNSA. The chain's CDR3 is CASRAGGLGTVADTQYF. CDR3 DNA sequence: TGTGCCAGCAGGGCAGGAGGGTTGGGGACCGTGGCAGATACGCAGTATTTT.

This clone has just one count. This chain links TRBV6-6 with TRBJ2-3, with D possibly TRBD2 on 5 matching bases. The CDR3 runs to 15 residues. Germline values: CDR1 MNHNY, CDR2 SVGAGI (reference sequence). Trimming shortened V by 6 bases and J by 0 bases, and 13 bases separated the two germline ends. CDR3 nucleotide sequence: TGTGCCAGCAGATTAGCGCCAACTAGCACAGATACGCAGTATTTT. This encodes CASRLAPTSTDTQYF.

The chain carries TRBV9 and TRBJ2-3; the D gene is possibly TRBD2 (6 bases). Trimming removed 3 bases at V and 4 bases at J, with 21 bases between. CDR1 is SGDLS and CDR2 is YYNGEE in the germline V gene. This CDR3 spans 17 amino acids. CDR3 coding DNA: TGTGCCAGCAGCGCCCGGCTGGGGGAGGCCGCTTCAGATACGCAGTATTTT. Amino acids: CASSARLGEAASDTQYF.

The chain links TRBV15 to TRBJ2-1, with TRBD2 identical over 10 bases. The CDR3 has 16 residues. The trim removed 5 bases at V and 8 bases at J, leaving 12 bases unmatched. Germline lookup yields CDR1 LNHNV and CDR2 YYDKDF (reference sequence). The CDR3 spells CATSRVLAGTLDEQFF. In DNA, the CDR3 is TGTGCCACCAGCCGAGTACTAGCGGGAACTTTGGATGAGCAGTTCTTC.

This clone was observed once. This chain uses TRBV7-3 with TRBJ2-1; D may be TRBD1 (5 bases). Between the trimmed V and J ends, which lost 2 bases and 6 bases, there was a span of 26 bases. Germline lookup yields CDR1 SGHTA and CDR2 FQGTGA. The CDR3 contains 19 residues. The CDR3: CASSLGVNLGALTSNEQFF. The CDR3 DNA sequence: TGTGCCAGCAGCTTAGGGGTAAATTTAGGGGCTTTGACTTCCAATGAGCAGTTCTTC.

The gene calls are TRBV6-6 and TRBJ2-7; D may be TRBD2 (6 bases). This CDR3 has 12 amino acids. Germline CDR1 and CDR2: MNHNY and SVGAGI (reference sequence). The V gene lost 7 bases and the J gene lost 0 bases, with 7 bases spanning the gap. As DNA, the CDR3 is TGTGCCAGCACGGGAGTCTCCTACGAGCAGTACTTC. It translates to CASTGVSYEQYF.

This chain uses TRBV29-1 with TRBJ1-2, with 7 bases identical to TRBD1. Losses at the gene ends were 6 bases for V and 3 bases for J; bases not matched to a gene: 4. Germline CDR1 SQVTM, CDR2 ANQGSEA. The CDR3 loop spans 12 amino acids. The CDR3 loop is CSVRTGDYGYTF. In DNA, the CDR3 is TGCAGCGTAAGGACAGGAGACTATGGCTACACCTTC. Using reference TRBV29-1 and TRBJ1-2 for the parts outside the CDR3, the full variable domain is SAVISQKPSRDICQRGTSLTIQCQVDSQVTMMFWYRQQPGQSLTLIATANQGSEATYESGFVIDKFPISRPNLTFSTLTVSNMSPEDSSIYLCSVRTGDYGYTFGSGTRLTVV.

This clone was found a few times. The genes are TRBV19 and TRBJ2-7; 11 bases line up with TRBD2. CDR3 length: 13 amino acids. The germline V gene encodes CDR1 LNHDA and CDR2 SQIVND (reference sequence). With V trimmed by 4 bases and J by 6 bases, 2 bases remained unmatched. The CDR3, as DNA: TGTGCCAGTAGTAGAGGACTAGCGGGCGAGCAGTACTTC. Amino acids: CASSRGLAGEQYF.

This rearrangement joins TRBV6-4 to TRBJ1-5, with TRBD1 matching 7 bases. The germline gives CDR1 MRHNA, CDR2 SNTAGT. The CDR3 is 18 amino acids. Trimming took 4 bases from V and 0 from J; bases not matched to a gene: 12. DNA for the CDR3: TGTGCCAGCAGTGTCGGAGGACAGGTGAGCAATAGCAATCAGCCCCAGCATTTT. It specifies CASSVGGQVSNSNQPQHF.

The genes are TRBV13 and TRBJ2-1, with TRBD2 matching over 11 bases. CDR1 and CDR2 (germline): PRHDT, FYEKMQ (reference sequence). The CDR3 loop spans 15 amino acids. Unmatched junction bases numbered 9, after V lost 5 bases and J lost 9 bases. CDR3 loop: CASSQRLAGGSEQFF. The CDR3 DNA sequence: TGTGCCAGCAGCCAGCGGCTAGCGGGAGGTAGTGAGCAGTTCTTC.

The V gene is TRBV15, the J gene TRBJ1-5; TRBD1 matches 10 bases. The CDR3 loop spans 14 amino acids. The V gene's germline CDR1 is LNHNV and CDR2 YYDKDF (reference sequence). Trimming removed 8 bases from V and 4 bases from J; junction bases left unmatched: 5. The CDR3 DNA follows: TGTGCCACCTCTGACAGGGGGCTGAATCAGCCCCAGCATTTT. Amino acids: CATSDRGLNQPQHF.

The chain carries TRBV29-1 and TRBJ1-2; TRBD1 agrees at 8 bases. Germline V gene data show CDR1 as SQVTM and CDR2 as ANQGSEA. V trimming: 7 bases; J trimming: 8 bases; junction bases outside the gene matches: 9. There are 12 residues in the CDR3. CDR3 protein: CSAVTGAQGYTF. In DNA form, the CDR3 reads TGCAGCGCCGTGACAGGGGCACAAGGCTACACCTTC. The variable domain in full, completed from reference TRBV29-1 and TRBJ1-2, reads SAVISQKPSRDICQRGTSLTIQCQVDSQVTMMFWYRQQPGQSLTLIATANQGSEATYESGFVIDKFPISRPNLTFSTLTVSNMSPEDSSIYLCSAVTGAQGYTFGSGTRLTVV.

V is TRBV30 and J is TRBJ2-3; D may be TRBD1 (6 bases). The CDR3 sequence is 13 residues long. The germline CDR1 and CDR2 sequences are GTSNPN and SVGIG (reference sequence). V lost 0 bases, J lost 3 bases, and 7 bases lay in between. The CDR3: CAWSVQGTDTQYF. In nucleotides, the CDR3 is TGTGCCTGGAGTGTACAGGGTACAGATACGCAGTATTTT.

The CDR3 region has the DNA TGTGCCACCAGCAGAGATACCTCAGGGGGCGGGCAGCCCCAGCATTTT. This sequence encodes CATSRDTSGGGQPQHF. The chain carries TRBV15 and TRBJ1-5; 8 bases align to TRBD1. Germline V gene sequence: CDR1 LNHNV, CDR2 YYDKDF (reference sequence). CDR3 size: 16 residues. The trim removed 0 bases at V and 7 bases at J, leaving 8 bases unmatched.

This chain joins TRBV29-1 and TRBJ1-2, with 9 bases lining up with TRBD1. Germline V gene lookup returns CDR1 SQVTM and CDR2 ANQGSEA. The CDR3 covers 13 residues. V was clipped by 6 bases and J by 8 bases; unmatched bases: 10. The CDR3: CSVTLQGAGGYTF. Written as DNA, the CDR3 is TGCAGCGTCACCTTACAGGGGGCTGGAGGCTACACCTTC.

The rearrangement links TRBV19 to TRBJ2-5; 7 bases match TRBD1. V lost 4 bases and J lost 1; bases outside the gene matches: 9. The CDR3 is 16 residues long. Per germline, CDR1 LNHDA and CDR2 SQIVND (reference sequence). The CDR3 bases are TGTGCCAGTAGTAACAAGAGGACAGGATTCCAAGAGACCCAGTACTTC. It translates to CASSNKRTGFQETQYF.

This clone was counted once. The CDR3 nucleotides read TGTGCTAGTGGTCGGGCGGGACAGGGGCCCTACGAGCAGTACTTC. Its protein is CASGRAGQGPYEQYF. The gene calls are TRBV12-5 and TRBJ2-7; 10 bases fit TRBD1. There are 15 residues in the CDR3. Germline trimming cut 5 bases from V and 2 bases from J; bases unmatched to any gene: 6. Germline assignment: CDR1 LGHNT and CDR2 FRNRAP.

V usage is TRBV27 and J usage is TRBJ2-7, with 7 bases identical to TRBD2. The CDR3 has 14 residues. V gave up 8 bases and J gave up 0 bases; unmatched junction bases: 7. The germline CDR1 and CDR2 sequences are MNHEY and SMNVEV (reference sequence). The CDR3 protein is CASGKSGASYEQYF. In nucleotides, the CDR3 is TGTGCCAGCGGCAAGAGCGGGGCCTCCTACGAGCAGTACTTC.